This T cell receptor beta chain appears in the sequencing data of a study of T cell changes during pregnancy in multiple sclerosis. The CDR3 length is 15 residues. Germline V lookup: CDR1 KGHSH, CDR2 LQKENI. Trimming took off 4 bases at V and 0 bases at J, with 11 bases between the two ends. The assay was immunoSEQ multiplex PCR, and TCRdb's table has in-frame clones only and misses some. This table holds some 100,000 clones, 90% to 95% found once. The receptor was derived from a female donor with multiple sclerosis, enrolled in a pregnancy study. The chain uses TRBV18 and TRBJ2-3; D is perhaps TRBD2 (6 bases). The input for sequencing was peripheral blood, taken before pregnancy. This CDR3 is CASSQVGGSTDTQYF. The CDR3 nucleotides read TGTGCCAGCTCACAGGTCGGGGGAAGCACAGATACGCAGTATTTT.